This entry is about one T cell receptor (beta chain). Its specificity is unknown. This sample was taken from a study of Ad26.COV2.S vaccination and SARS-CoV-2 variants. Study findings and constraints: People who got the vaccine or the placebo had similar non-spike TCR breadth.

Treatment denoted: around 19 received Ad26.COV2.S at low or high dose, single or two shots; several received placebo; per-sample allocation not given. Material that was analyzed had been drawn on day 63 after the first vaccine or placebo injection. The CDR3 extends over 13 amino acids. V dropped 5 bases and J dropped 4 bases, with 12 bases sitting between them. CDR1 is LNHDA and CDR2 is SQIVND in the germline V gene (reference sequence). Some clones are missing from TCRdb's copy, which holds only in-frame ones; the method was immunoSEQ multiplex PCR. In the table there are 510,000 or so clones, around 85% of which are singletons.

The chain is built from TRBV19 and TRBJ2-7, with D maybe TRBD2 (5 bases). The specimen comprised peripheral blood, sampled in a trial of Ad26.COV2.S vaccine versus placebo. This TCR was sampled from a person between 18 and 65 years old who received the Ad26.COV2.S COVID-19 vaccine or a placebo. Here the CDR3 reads CASSPSGHYEQYF. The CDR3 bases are TGTGCCAGTAGTCCCAGCGGTCATTACGAGCAGTACTTC.